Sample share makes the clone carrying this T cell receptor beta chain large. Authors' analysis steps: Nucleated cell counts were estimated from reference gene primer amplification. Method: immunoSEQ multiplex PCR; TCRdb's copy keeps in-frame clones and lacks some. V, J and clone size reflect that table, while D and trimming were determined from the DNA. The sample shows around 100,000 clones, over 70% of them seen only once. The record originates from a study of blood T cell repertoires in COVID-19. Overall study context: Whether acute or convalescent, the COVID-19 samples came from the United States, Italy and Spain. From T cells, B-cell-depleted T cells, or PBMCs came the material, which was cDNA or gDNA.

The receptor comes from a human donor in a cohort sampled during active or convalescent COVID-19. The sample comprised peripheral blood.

The CDR3 spells CASSPEYRGASGYTF. CDR3 bases: TGTGCCAGCAGTCCGGAATACAGGGGAGCTAGTGGCTACACCTTC. This chain uses TRBV6-5 with TRBJ1-2; 7 nucleotides align to TRBD1. Germline CDR1 MNHEY, CDR2 SVGAGI. V lost 5 bases and J lost 7; bases outside the gene matches: 13. This CDR3 region has 15 residues.